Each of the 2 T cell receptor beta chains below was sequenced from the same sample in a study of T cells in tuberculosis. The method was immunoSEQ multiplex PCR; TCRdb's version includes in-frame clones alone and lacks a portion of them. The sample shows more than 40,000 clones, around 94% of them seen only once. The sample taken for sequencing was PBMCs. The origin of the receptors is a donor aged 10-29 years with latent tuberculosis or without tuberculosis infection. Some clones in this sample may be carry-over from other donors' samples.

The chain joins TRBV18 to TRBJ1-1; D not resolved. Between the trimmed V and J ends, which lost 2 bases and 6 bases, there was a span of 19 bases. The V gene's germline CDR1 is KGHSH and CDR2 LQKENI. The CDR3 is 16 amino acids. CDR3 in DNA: TGTGCCAGCTCACCAGTCCGGGAAAGGGTTTACTCTGAAGCTTTCTTT. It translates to CASSPVRERVYSEAFF.

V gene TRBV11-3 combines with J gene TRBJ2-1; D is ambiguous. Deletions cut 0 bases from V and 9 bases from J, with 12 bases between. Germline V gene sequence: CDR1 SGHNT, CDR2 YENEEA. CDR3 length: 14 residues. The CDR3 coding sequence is TGTGCCAGCAGCTTAGATTATCGTCCGGGTGAGCAGTTCTTC. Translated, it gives CASSLDYRPGEQFF.